The 22 T cell receptor beta chains listed next were all sequenced from one sample in a study of blood T cell repertoires in COVID-19. Profiled with immunoSEQ multiplex PCR; TCRdb holds only in-frame clones, not every one. Of about 380,000 clones listed, about 85% were seen once; the top ten hold approximately 3.7%. The sequencing input was peripheral blood. The receptors stem from a woman between 18 and 29 years old with acute or convalescent COVID-19.

There are a few counts of this clone. The rearrangement joins TRBV18 to TRBJ1-2; the match to TRBD1 covers 9 bases. CDR1 is KGHSH, CDR2 LQKENI, per germline. This CDR3 spans 16 amino acids. The trim removed 5 bases at V and 4 bases at J, leaving 11 bases unmatched. CDR3 loop: CASSETLGQGFYGYTF. CDR3 in DNA: TGTGCCAGCTCAGAAACACTAGGACAGGGGTTCTATGGCTACACCTTC.

Comment on this clone: A junction end diverges from the germline sequence, so it may reflect a read error. The rearrangement uses TRBV28 and TRBJ1-4; 9 bases map to TRBD1. Germline loops: CDR1 MDHEN, CDR2 SYDVKM. The CDR3 totals 20 residues. CDR3 nucleotide sequence: TGTGCCAGCAGTTTAGCTCATACAGGGGGCCAGGAGGCAACTAATGAAAAACTGCTTTTT. This codes for CASSLAHTGGQEATNEKLLF.

This clone appeared a single time. The V and J genes are TRBV10-2 and TRBJ2-3, with 7 positions matching TRBD1. V shed 4 bases and J 3 bases; nucleotides not matched to a gene: 7. Germline V gene data show CDR1 as WSHSY and CDR2 as SAAADI. The CDR3 is made up of 15 amino acids. CDR3 in amino acids: CASSVWDSRTDTQYF. CDR3 bases: TGCGCCAGCAGTGTATGGGACAGTCGGACAGATACGCAGTATTTT.

The chain employs TRBV5-4 and TRBJ2-5; the match to TRBD2 covers 15 bases. CDR3 length equals 18 residues. Per the germline V gene, CDR1 is SGHNT and CDR2 is YYREEE (reference sequence). V was clipped by 6 bases and J by 1 base; unmatched bases: 10. As DNA, the CDR3 is TGTGCCAGCATGGTAGGGGGACTAGCGGGGGGCTCCCAAGAGACCCAGTACTTC. Translated, it gives CASMVGGLAGGSQETQYF.

The chain joins TRBV9 to TRBJ2-7; TRBD1 might be the D (5 bases). The CDR3 runs to 14 residues. CDR1 SGDLS and CDR2 YYNGEE come from the germline V gene. Deletions cut 4 bases from V and 0 bases from J, with 11 bases between. The CDR3 sequence is CASSLDQGSYEQYF. The DNA of the CDR3 is TGTGCCAGCAGCCTGGATCAGGGCTCCTACGAGCAGTACTTC.

This clone was counted many times. The chain has TRBV6-4 and TRBJ2-1; 9 bases align to TRBD2. Germline CDR1 and CDR2: MRHNA and SNTAGT. Germline trimming cut 2 bases from V and 4 bases from J; bases unmatched to any gene: 0. The CDR3 spans 14 residues. The CDR3 region is CASSDSGGYNEQFF. The CDR3 bases are TGTGCCAGCAGTGACAGCGGGGGGTACAATGAGCAGTTCTTC.

This sequence joins TRBV18 and TRBJ1-1; a weak D match, TRBD1 (5 bases). V lost 5 bases and J lost 2, with 12 bases in between. Germline V gene data show CDR1 as KGHSH and CDR2 as LQKENI. CDR3 length: 14 amino acids. The CDR3 nucleotides read TGTGCCAGCTCATTGGGGGGAATAAACACTGAAGCTTTCTTT. Translated: CASSLGGINTEAFF.

The chain couples TRBV29-1 to TRBJ2-7; possibly TRBD2 for D (6 bases). Germline V gene data show CDR1 as SQVTM and CDR2 as ANQGSEA. The CDR3 is 11 amino acids. V was cut by 6 bases and J by 6 bases, with 12 bases left in between. The CDR3 is CSVTTGVEQYF. DNA for the CDR3: TGCAGCGTCACAACGGGGGTCGAGCAGTACTTC.

This clone was recorded a few times. This chain links TRBV9 with TRBJ1-3, with a tentative D call TRBD1 (6 bases). Germline V CDR1 and CDR2: SGDLS, YYNGEE. The CDR3 contains 16 residues. Trimming took off 0 bases at V and 0 bases at J, with 10 bases between the two ends. CDR3 in amino acids: CASSVAGQTSGNTIYF. In DNA, the CDR3 is TGTGCCAGCAGCGTAGCTGGACAGACCTCTGGAAACACCATATATTTT.

The V and J genes are TRBV5-8 and TRBJ1-5; D ambiguous. The CDR3 contains 14 residues. Germline V lookup: CDR1 SGHTS, CDR2 YDEGEE. V was cut by 5 bases and J by 6 bases, with 15 bases left in between. CDR3 bases: TGTGCCAGCAGTAGCGGACTTCTGGGTCAGCCCCAGCATTTT. It codes for CASSSGLLGQPQHF.

The rearrangement joins TRBV6-6 to TRBJ2-7, with D tentatively TRBD2 (7 bases). The V gene lost 7 bases and the J gene lost 12 bases, with 22 bases spanning the gap. Germline CDR1 and CDR2: MNHNY and SVGAGI (reference sequence). This CDR3 has 13 amino acids. CDR3 loop: CASNNPGGGPRYF. The CDR3 DNA is TGTGCCAGCAACAACCCTGGGGGGGGCCCTAGGTACTTC.

The V gene is TRBV7-2, the J gene TRBJ2-7, with D unclear. This CDR3 has 13 residues. Germline V gene lookup returns CDR1 SGHTA and CDR2 FQGNSA. V lost 5 bases and J 0 bases, leaving 8 bases between the germline ends. The DNA of the CDR3 is TGTGCCAGCAGCAAACTGAGCTCCTACGAGCAGTACTTC. Protein product: CASSKLSSYEQYF.

This sequence joins TRBV7-2 and TRBJ2-1; a possible D gene is TRBD1 (5 bases). This CDR3 comprises 14 residues. The V gene's germline CDR1 is SGHTA and CDR2 FQGNSA. Trimming removed 5 bases at V and 9 bases at J, with 17 bases between. This CDR3 is CASSDSYGAFEQFF. The CDR3 DNA reads TGTGCCAGCAGCGATAGTTATGGGGCTTTTGAGCAGTTCTTC.

This clone was seen once. The chain recombines TRBV4-2 with TRBJ2-2, with 10 bases matching TRBD2. V trimming: 1 base; J trimming: 5 bases; junction bases outside the gene matches: 7. CDR3 length: 17 amino acids. Germline lookup yields CDR1 LGHNA and CDR2 YNFKEQ. The CDR3 loop reads CASSQAKRGGVTGELFF. In DNA form, the CDR3 reads TGTGCCAGCAGCCAAGCTAAGCGGGGGGGCGTGACCGGGGAGCTGTTTTTT.

The chain recombines TRBV2 with TRBJ2-6; 10 bases map to TRBD1. The germline V gene encodes CDR1 SNHLY and CDR2 FYNNEI. Trimming took 5 bases from V and 4 from J; bases not matched to a gene: 5. The CDR3 runs 16 residues. The CDR3 is CASSPDRGFGANVLTF. For the CDR3, the DNA is TGTGCCAGCAGTCCGGACAGGGGGTTCGGGGCCAACGTCCTGACTTTC.

CDR3 DNA sequence: TGCGCCAGCAGCCAAGAAGACAACTCCTACGAGCAGTACTTC. It translates to CASSQEDNSYEQYF. The chain uses TRBV4-1 and TRBJ2-7; D is unresolved. The germline V gene has CDR1 MGHRA and CDR2 YSYEKL. Trimming removed 0 bases at V and 0 bases at J, with 6 bases between. The CDR3 covers 14 residues.

In DNA form, the CDR3 reads TGTGCCAGCAGGACCCGGGGGAGCATGGATTCACCCCTCCACTTT. Translated: CASRTRGSMDSPLHF. V is TRBV27 and J is TRBJ1-6, with D possibly matching TRBD1 (5 bases). The germline V gene has CDR1 MNHEY and CDR2 SMNVEV (reference sequence). V lost 6 bases to trimming and J lost 8 bases, with 17 bases between them. The CDR3 has 15 residues.

The CDR3 protein is CASSEWQSTDTQYF. The CDR3 coding sequence is TGCGCCAGCAGTGAGTGGCAGTCCACAGATACGCAGTATTTT. The chain couples TRBV10-1 to TRBJ2-3, with D unclear. The V end lost 1 base, the J end lost 2 bases, and 7 bases lay between the germline ends. Germline values: CDR1 WNHNN, CDR2 SYGVQD (reference sequence). CDR3 length: 14 residues.

This sequence joins TRBV19 and TRBJ1-5, with 9 bases that match TRBD1. Germline CDR1 is LNHDA and CDR2 is SQIVND (reference sequence). CDR3 length equals 21 residues. The J segment lost 0 bases and the V segment lost 3 bases, leaving 18 bases of the junction unmatched. CDR3 nucleotides: TGTGCCAGTAGTATCACCCTCAATCGGGACAGGGCTGGTTATAGCAATCAGCCCCAGCATTTT. This translates into CASSITLNRDRAGYSNQPQHF.

The chain links TRBV29-1 to TRBJ1-5; TRBD1 might be the D (5 bases). This CDR3 has 14 amino acids. With 6 bases removed from V and 2 bases from J, the gap between germline ends came to 14 bases. Germline values: CDR1 SQVTM, CDR2 ANQGSEA. In nucleotides, the CDR3 is TGCAGCGTCGAGATAGGACAAGGCAATCAGCCCCAGCATTTT. Translated: CSVEIGQGNQPQHF.

The chain joins TRBV5-1 to TRBJ2-5; possible D gene TRBD1, 5 bases. CDR1 and CDR2 (germline): SGHRS, YFSETQ. The CDR3 consists of 15 residues. V was trimmed by 7 bases and J by 5 bases, leaving 21 bases between them. CDR3: CASFDPRQGSETQYF. The CDR3 DNA is TGCGCCAGCTTCGATCCTCGGCAGGGTAGTGAGACCCAGTACTTC.

The J gene is TRBJ2-5, the V gene TRBV19; 11 nucleotides align to TRBD1. V shed 3 bases, J shed 5 bases, and the junction held 5 bases outside the gene matches. CDR3 length: 15 amino acids. Per the germline V gene, CDR1 is LNHDA and CDR2 is SQIVND (reference sequence). As DNA, the CDR3 is TGTGCCAGTAGTATTTGGACAGGGGGCGGCGAGACCCAGTACTTC. Protein: CASSIWTGGGETQYF.